At least ten counts were recorded for the clone carrying this T cell receptor beta chain. The antigen remains unidentified. This sample stems from a study of human T cells and chemical hapten exposure. Study conclusions and caveats: DPC sensitization produced no change in TCRs with frequency above 1 in 1000.

Sample time point: pre-sensitization, week 0. Treatment in this sample: therapeutic diphenylcyclopropenone sensitization with weekly scalp DPC. From whole blood left unfractionated, total RNA was extracted. Per the authors' pipeline: Ranging from about 20,000 to 700,000, TCR counts per sample had a median value of 95,638. MiXCR, applied by TCRdb to the RACE reads, yields one record per CDR3 protein. TCRdb, not the authors, supplied the V and J calls. The table has 95,000 to 150,000 distinct CDR3 sequences, roughly 13% seen once. This receptor was identified in a woman aged 18 to 35 with alopecia areata. Some clones in this sample may be carry-over from other donors' samples. Sequenced material: whole blood, taken in connection with sensitization to the hapten diphenylcyclopropenone (DPC).

Here the CDR3 DNA reads TGCAGCGTTGCCTCGGGAGGAGGGGCCTACGAGCAGTACTTC. Translated, it gives CSVASGGGAYEQYF. The chain couples TRBV29-1 to TRBJ2-7, with 7 bases fitting TRBD2. Germline V gene sequence: CDR1 SQVTM, CDR2 ANQGSEA. The ends lost 4 bases at V and 2 bases at J; junction bases unmatched: 8. The CDR3 contains 14 residues.